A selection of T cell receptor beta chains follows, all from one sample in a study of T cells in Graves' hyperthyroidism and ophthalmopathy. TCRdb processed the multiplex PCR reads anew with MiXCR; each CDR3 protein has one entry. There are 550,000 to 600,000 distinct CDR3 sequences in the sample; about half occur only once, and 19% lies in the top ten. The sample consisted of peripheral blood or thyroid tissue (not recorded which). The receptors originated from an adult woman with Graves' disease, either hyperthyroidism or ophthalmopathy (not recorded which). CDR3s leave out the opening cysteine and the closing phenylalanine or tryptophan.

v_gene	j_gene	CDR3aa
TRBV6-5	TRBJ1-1	ASSRTLMNTEAF
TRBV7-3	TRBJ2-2	ASSLMGGPGELF
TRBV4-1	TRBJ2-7	ASSQGTGSSYEQY
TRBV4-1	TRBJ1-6	ASSRQNRGLNSPLH
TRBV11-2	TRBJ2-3	ASSLQLGETAKDTQY
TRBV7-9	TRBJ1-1	ASSPRTGINTEAF
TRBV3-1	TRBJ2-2	ASSLTGPTNTGELF
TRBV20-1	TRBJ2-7	SARRGLLSGSEGAYEQY
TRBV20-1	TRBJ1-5	SARRWVGDQPQH
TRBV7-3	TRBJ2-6	ASSLLPGNTEA
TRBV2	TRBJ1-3	ASSARDATFAGNTIY
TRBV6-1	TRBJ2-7	ASSSPSGTGIHEQY
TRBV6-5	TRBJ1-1	ASKNTEAF
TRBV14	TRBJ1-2	ANILRSYGYT
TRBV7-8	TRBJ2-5	ASWGGGAQY
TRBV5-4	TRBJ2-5	ASSFTVRGGETQY
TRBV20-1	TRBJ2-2	SARGSMTNTGELF
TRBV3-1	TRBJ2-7	ASSQGIAGVSYEQY
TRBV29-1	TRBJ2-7	SVGSVEQY
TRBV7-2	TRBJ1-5	ASSLGTGGGPQPQH
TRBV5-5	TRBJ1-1	ASTTTLDGLEMNTEAF
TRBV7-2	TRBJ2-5	ASSFRGLGETQY
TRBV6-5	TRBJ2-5	ASSKREGRETQY
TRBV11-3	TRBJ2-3	ASSLDGSHTDTQY
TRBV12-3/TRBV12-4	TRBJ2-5	ASTSGGPETQY
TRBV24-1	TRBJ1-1	ASCLGTANTEAF
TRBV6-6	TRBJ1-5	ASSLHPGTQPQH
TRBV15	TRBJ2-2	ATSREGRGGELF
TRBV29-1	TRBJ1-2	SFDANYGYT
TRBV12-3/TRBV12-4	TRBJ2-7	ASRGTAGYEQY
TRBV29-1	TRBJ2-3	SVGLAGVDDTQY
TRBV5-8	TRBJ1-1	ASSPRGIEAF
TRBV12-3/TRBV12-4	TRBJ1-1	ASSPKEGRRAEAF
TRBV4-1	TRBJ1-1	ASSPRGSWEAF
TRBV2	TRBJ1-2	ACSAPGQGWGYT
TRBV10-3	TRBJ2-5	ASSARGLGETQY
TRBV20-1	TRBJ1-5	SADPPGDNSNQPQH
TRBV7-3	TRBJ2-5	ASSSSAGPQETQY
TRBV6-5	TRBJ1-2	ASSRDRKLTNYGYT
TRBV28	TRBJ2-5	ASSAGRNQETQY
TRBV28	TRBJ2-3	ASSLEDTQY
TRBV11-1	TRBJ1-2	ASSLVLGVSYGYT
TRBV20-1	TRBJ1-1	SAKIGRRDTEAF
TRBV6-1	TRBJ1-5	ASQAVGDYNQPQH
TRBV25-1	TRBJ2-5	ATSDPSRGQTQY
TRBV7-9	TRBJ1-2	ASSLGEAYYGYT
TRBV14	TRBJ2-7	ASSQETGSLYEQY
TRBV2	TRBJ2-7	ASKGTGSYEQY
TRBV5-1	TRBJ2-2	ASSLGASNTGELY
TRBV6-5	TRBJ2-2	ASSRGGTGELF
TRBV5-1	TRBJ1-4	ASSVRGNEKLF
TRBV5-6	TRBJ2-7	ASSEGGVVTYEQY
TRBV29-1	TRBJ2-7	SVELGQGYEQY
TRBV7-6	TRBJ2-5	ASSLLGTGQTETQY
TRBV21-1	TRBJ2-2	ASSSSRTRGNTGELF